These T cell receptor beta chains were read from a single sample in a study of control samples from healthy donors and cancer patients. Data came from immunoSEQ multiplex PCR; TCRdb stores just in-frame clones and leaves some out. Of 180,000 or so clones listed, roughly 93% are singletons. Sequences were obtained from blood. Source of these receptors: a woman aged 55 to 70 in good health. Both conserved end residues are part of each CDR3. Each record gives: V gene, D gene, J gene, CDR3 protein, CDR3 DNA. The D gene is left open where the match is weak.

TRBV5-1	NA	TRBJ2-7	CASSRDGGYEQYF	TGCGCCAGCAGCCGGGACGGCGGCTACGAGCAGTACTTC
TRBV12-3/TRBV12-4	TRBD1	TRBJ1-1	CASTRTGVSEAFF	TGTGCCAGCACCCGGACAGGGGTGAGTGAAGCTTTCTTT
TRBV6-2/TRBV6-3	TRBD1	TRBJ1-2	CASSSRDRGTSHYGYTF	TGTGCCAGCAGTTCCCGGGACAGGGGAACATCTCACTATGGCTACACCTTC
TRBV9	NA	TRBJ1-3	CASSVEDSGNTIYF	TGTGCCAGCAGCGTAGAGGACTCTGGAAACACCATATATTTT
TRBV2	TRBD1	TRBJ2-7	CASRDPTGDSYEQYF	TGTGCCAGCAGGGACCCGACAGGGGACTCCTACGAGCAGTACTTC
TRBV7-2	NA	TRBJ1-6	CASSLLSSPLHF	TGTGCCAGCAGCTTACTAAGTTCACCCCTCCACTTT
TRBV9	NA	TRBJ2-1	CASSVVGGLLGEQFF	TGTGCCAGCAGCGTAGTGGGGGGGCTCCTTGGTGAGCAGTTCTTC
TRBV4-1	TRBD1	TRBJ1-2	CASSKKARQGSYGYTF	TGCGCCAGCAGCAAAAAAGCCCGACAGGGAAGCTATGGCTACACCTTC
TRBV7-2	TRBD1	TRBJ1-1	CASSQMTGVTEAFF	TGTGCCAGCAGCCAGATGACAGGGGTCACTGAAGCTTTCTTT
TRBV12-5	NA	TRBJ1-1	CASGFLLHPPSLGTEAFF	TGTGCTAGTGGTTTTCTCCTACACCCTCCATCCTTGGGCACTGAAGCTTTCTTT
TRBV19	NA	TRBJ1-4	CASSMVIEEKLFF	TGTGCCAGTAGTATGGTCATTGAGGAAAAACTGTTTTTT
TRBV18	TRBD1	TRBJ1-4	CASSPGTGARNENLFF	TGTGCCAGCTCACCGGGGACAGGGGCTCGTAATGAAAACCTGTTTTTT
TRBV20-1	NA	TRBJ2-5	CSAIYQETQYF	TGCAGTGCTATCTATCAAGAGACCCAGTACTTC
TRBV4-3	NA	TRBJ2-3	CASSQDGRRWGLTDTQYF	TGCGCCAGCAGCCAAGATGGTCGTCGGTGGGGGCTCACAGATACGCAGTATTTT